This T cell receptor (beta chain) derives from a study of OX40 agonist ivuxolimab in advanced cancers. This clone has just one count. Sequenced by immunoSEQ multiplex PCR; TCRdb stores in-frame clones only, minus some. Altogether around 80,000 clones are present, about nine tenths being singletons, with the ten largest covering over 8.5%. Material: CD4+ or CD8+ T cells sorted from blood, obtained in a trial of the OX40 agonist ivuxolimab. The clonotype comes from an adult with an advanced solid tumor such as melanoma, head and neck, liver or kidney cancer.

CDR3 loop: CASSLLQARGNTDTQYF. CDR3 nucleotides: TGTGCCAGCAGTTTACTGCAGGCCAGGGGGAACACAGATACGCAGTATTTT. The J gene is TRBJ2-3, the V gene TRBV27; 7 positions match TRBD1. V was pared by 2 bases and J by 2 bases, with 10 bases of the junction left unmatched. Germline V lookup: CDR1 MNHEY, CDR2 SMNVEV (reference sequence). The CDR3 extends over 17 amino acids.